The sequence of this T cell receptor (beta chain) was determined in a study of tissue T cells after allogeneic stem cell transplantation. Comment on this clone: The antigen remains undetermined. Gene names and germline match the mouse. From the germline J gene comes the end of the CDR3, since the read stops 1 residue before it.

The CDR3 spans 13 residues. The V and J ends lost 6 bases and 3 bases, in that order; junction bases with no gene match: 1. Germline assignment: CDR1 KGHPV and CDR2 FQNQEV (reference sequence). Findings and caveats of the study: This small cohort was clinically heterogeneous, and sampling depth was a limitation. Within patients, tissue anatomy strongly shaped TCR repertoire composition.

The time point here: mouse harvest day 7 after allogeneic transplant. Each mouse received 10^7 T-cell-depleted marrow cells plus 10^6 splenic CD5+ T cells by tail vein. Tissues came from B6→BALB/c major-mismatch GVHD mice at day 7 or 14. CDR3 sequences, V/J genes, frequencies and template counts came from survey-depth TCRbeta sequencing. Produced via immunoSEQ multiplex PCR; TCRdb's table is partial and in-frame only. The sample shows under 6,000 clones, roughly 47% of them seen only once. This TCR came from a female BALB/c mouse given C57BL/6 T cells with graft-versus-host disease after an allogeneic hematopoietic cell transplant. Sequenced material: skin. The chain uses TRBV26 and TRBJ2-1, with TRBD1 matching 8 bases. The CDR3 here is CASRTGVYAEQFF. The sequenced CDR3 bases are TGTGCCAGCAGGACAGGGGTCTATGCTGAGCAGTTC.